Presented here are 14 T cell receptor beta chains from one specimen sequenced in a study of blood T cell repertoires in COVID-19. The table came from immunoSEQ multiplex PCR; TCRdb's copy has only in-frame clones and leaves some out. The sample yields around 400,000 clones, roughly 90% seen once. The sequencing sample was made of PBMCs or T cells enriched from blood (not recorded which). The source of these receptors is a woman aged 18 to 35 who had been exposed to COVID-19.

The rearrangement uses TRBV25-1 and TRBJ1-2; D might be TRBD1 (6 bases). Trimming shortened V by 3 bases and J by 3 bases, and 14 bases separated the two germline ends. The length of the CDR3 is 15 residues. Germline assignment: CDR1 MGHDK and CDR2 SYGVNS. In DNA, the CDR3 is TGTGCCAGCAGTGACCCCTTAGGGGGGGACTATGGCTACACCTTC. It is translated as CASSDPLGGDYGYTF.

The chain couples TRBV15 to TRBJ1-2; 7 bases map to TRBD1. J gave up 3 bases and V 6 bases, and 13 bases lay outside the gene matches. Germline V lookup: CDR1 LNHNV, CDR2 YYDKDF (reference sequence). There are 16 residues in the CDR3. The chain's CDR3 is CATRLGTDPSDYGYTF. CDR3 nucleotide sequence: TGTGCCACCAGGCTCGGGACAGACCCATCTGACTATGGCTACACCTTC.

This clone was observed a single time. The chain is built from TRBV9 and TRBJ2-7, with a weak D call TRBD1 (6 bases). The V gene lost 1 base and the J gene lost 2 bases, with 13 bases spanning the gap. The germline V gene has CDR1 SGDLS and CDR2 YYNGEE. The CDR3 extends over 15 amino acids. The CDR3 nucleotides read TGTGCCAGCAGCGTATTGCCGGACAGAGCCTACGAGCAGTACTTC. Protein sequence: CASSVLPDRAYEQYF.

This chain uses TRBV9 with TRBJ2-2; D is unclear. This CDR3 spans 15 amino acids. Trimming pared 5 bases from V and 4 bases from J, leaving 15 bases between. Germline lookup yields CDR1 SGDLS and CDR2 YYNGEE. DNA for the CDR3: TGTGCCAGCAGTCACGGTCGTGCGAGCACCGGGGAGCTGTTTTTT. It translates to CASSHGRASTGELFF.

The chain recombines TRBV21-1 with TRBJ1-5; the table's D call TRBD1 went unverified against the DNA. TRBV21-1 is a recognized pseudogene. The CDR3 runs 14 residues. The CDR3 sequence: CASGTGARNQPQHF. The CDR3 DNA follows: TGTGCCAGCGGGACAGGGGCCCGCAATCAGCCCCAGCATTTT.

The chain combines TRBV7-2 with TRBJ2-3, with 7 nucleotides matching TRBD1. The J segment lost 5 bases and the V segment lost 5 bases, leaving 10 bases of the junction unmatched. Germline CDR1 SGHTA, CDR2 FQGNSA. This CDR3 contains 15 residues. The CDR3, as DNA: TGTGCCAGCAGCCCGGTGGGGGACAGCTTAGATACGCAGTATTTT. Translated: CASSPVGDSLDTQYF.

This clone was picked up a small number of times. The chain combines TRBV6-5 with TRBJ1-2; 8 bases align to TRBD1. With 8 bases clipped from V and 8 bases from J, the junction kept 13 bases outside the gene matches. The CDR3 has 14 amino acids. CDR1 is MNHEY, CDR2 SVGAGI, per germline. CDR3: CASSLQGEFLGYTF. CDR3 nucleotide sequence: TGTGCCAGCTCATTACAGGGGGAATTTTTGGGCTACACCTTC.

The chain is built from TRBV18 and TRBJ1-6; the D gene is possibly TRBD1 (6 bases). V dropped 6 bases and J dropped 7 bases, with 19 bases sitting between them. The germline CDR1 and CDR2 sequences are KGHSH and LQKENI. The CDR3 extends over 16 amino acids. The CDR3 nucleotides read TGTGCCAGCTCTCTACAGGGCCCAAATGGGAATTCACCCCTCCACTTT. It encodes CASSLQGPNGNSPLHF.

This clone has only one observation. The CDR3 here is CASSQRLAGTYEQYF. CDR3 sequence (DNA): TGTGCCAGCAGCCAAAGACTAGCGGGCACCTACGAGCAGTACTTC. The chain carries TRBV3-1 (or the pseudogene TRBV3-2) and TRBJ2-7; 10 bases align to TRBD2. Looked up from germline, CDR1 is LGHDT and CDR2 is YNNKEL (reference sequence). CDR3 length: 15 amino acids. Trimming cost V 2 bases and J 2 bases; bases outside gene matches: 3.

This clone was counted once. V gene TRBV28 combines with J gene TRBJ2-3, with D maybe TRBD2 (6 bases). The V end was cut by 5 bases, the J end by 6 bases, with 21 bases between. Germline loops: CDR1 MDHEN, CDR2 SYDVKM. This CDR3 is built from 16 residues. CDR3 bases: TGTGCCAGCAGTCCCGACCAGGGAGCTGGGGGGGATACGCAGTATTTT. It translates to CASSPDQGAGGDTQYF.

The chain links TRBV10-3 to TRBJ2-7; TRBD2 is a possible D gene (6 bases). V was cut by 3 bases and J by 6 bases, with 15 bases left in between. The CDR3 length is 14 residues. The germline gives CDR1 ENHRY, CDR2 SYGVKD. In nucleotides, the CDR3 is TGTGCCATCAGTGATTTGGGAGGCGAATCCGAGCAGTACTTC. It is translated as CAISDLGGESEQYF.

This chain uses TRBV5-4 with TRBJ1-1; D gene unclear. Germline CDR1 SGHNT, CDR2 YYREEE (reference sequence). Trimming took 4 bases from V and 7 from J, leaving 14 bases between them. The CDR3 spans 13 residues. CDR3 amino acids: CASSIAVMSEAFF. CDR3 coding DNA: TGTGCCAGCAGCATAGCAGTGATGAGTGAAGCTTTCTTT.

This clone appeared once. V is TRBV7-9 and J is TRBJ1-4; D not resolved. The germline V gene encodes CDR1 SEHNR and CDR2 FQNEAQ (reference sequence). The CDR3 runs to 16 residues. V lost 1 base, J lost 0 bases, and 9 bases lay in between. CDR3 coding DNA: TGTGCCAGCAGCTTAGGGTGGGAGGCAACTAATGAAAAACTGTTTTTT. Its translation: CASSLGWEATNEKLFF.

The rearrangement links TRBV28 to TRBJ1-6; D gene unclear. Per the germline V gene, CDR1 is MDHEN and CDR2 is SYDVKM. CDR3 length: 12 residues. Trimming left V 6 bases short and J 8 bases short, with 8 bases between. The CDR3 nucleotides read TGTGCCAGCAGGTTACAATATTCACCCCTCCACTTT. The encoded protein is CASRLQYSPLHF. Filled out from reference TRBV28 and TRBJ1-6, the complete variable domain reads DVKVTQSSRYLVKRTGEKVFLECVQDMDHENMFWYRQDPGLGLRLIYFSYDVKMKEKGDIPEGYSVSREKKERFSLILESASTNQTSMYLCASRLQYSPLHFGNGTRLTVT.